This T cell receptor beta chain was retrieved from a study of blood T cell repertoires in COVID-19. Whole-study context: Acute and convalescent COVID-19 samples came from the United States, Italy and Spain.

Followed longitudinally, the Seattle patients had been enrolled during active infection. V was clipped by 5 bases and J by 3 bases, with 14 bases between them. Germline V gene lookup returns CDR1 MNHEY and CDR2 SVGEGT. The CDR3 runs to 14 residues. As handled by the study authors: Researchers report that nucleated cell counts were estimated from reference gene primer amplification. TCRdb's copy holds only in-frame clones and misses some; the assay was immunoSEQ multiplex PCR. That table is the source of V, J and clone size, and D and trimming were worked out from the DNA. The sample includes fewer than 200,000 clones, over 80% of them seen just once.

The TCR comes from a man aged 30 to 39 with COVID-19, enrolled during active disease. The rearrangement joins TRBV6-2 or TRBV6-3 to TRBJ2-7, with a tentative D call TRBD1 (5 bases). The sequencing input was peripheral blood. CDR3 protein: CASSPVGPLYEQYF. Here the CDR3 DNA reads TGTGCCAGCAGTCCCGTGGGGCCTCTCTACGAGCAGTACTTC.